This is a list of T cell receptor beta chains from one sample in a study of CD4 and CD8 cells across lung adenocarcinoma regions. Each CDR3 protein gets one entry after TCRdb re-called the PCR reads with MiXCR. This sample has 4,900 or so distinct CDR3 sequences; 60% occur once, and the top ten carry approximately 15%. Sequencing was performed on CD4+ T cells from the center of a lung tumor. These receptor sequences come from a male donor with lung adenocarcinoma. The CD4 and CD8 labels of this study may be unreliable. Each CDR3 is given with its conserved first and last residue. The order of the fields is D gene, V gene, clone size, J gene, CDR3 DNA, CDR3 protein. A D gene is named only where the DNA matches it firmly. Clone size is not always given. Where it is, it says once, few, many or a class for expanded clones.

-	TRBV6-1	large	TRBJ2-1	TGTGCCACCACCGCCGTGGATGAGCAGTTCTTC	CATTAVDEQFF
-	TRBV10-3	few	TRBJ1-1	TGTGCCATCAAGGGTCTCGAGGGCAGCAACACTGAAGCTTTCTTT	CAIKGLEGSNTEAFF
TRBD1	TRBV12-3/TRBV12-4	-	TRBJ2-1	TGTGCCAGCAGTTTGCAAGGACAGGCTTACAATGAGCAGTTCTTC	CASSLQGQAYNEQFF
TRBD1	TRBV11-3	few	TRBJ1-2	TGTGCCAGCAGCTCGGGACAGACAAACTATGGCTACACCTTC	CASSSGQTNYGYTF
-	TRBV7-6	-	TRBJ2-5	TGTGCCAGCAGCTACGAGGCCGGGTGGGAGACCCAGTACTTC	CASSYEAGWETQYF
TRBD2	TRBV20-1	-	TRBJ2-1	TGCAGTGCTAGGGGACTACAATTTAATGAGCAGTTCTTC	CSARGLQFNEQFF
-	TRBV6-1	-	TRBJ2-6	TGTGCCAGCACCTTCGAAAGGACTGGGGCCAACGTCCTGACTTTC	CASTFERTGANVLTF
TRBD1	TRBV12-3/TRBV12-4	few	TRBJ2-7	TGTGCCAGCAGTGGAGGACAGGGCTACGAGCAGTACTTC	CASSGGQGYEQYF
-	TRBV6-1	-	TRBJ1-1	TGTGCCAGCAGTGAAGCGCTAGGACAATGGAACACTGAAGCTTTCTTT	CASSEALGQWNTEAFF
TRBD2	TRBV25-1	-	TRBJ2-7	TGTGCCAGCAGGGGGGCAGCGGGAGGGCCCCAAGAGACGCAGTACTTC	CASRGAAGGPQETQYF
TRBD2	TRBV24-1	-	TRBJ2-4	TGTGCCACCAGTGACCCCCTTTGGTCGGGGGGGGGGGCCAAAAATACGCAGTACTTC	CATSDPLWSGGGAKNTQYF
-	TRBV6-1	-	TRBJ1-3	TGTGCCAGCAGCGAACTTATTCTCTCTGGAAACACCATATATTTT	CASSELILSGNTIYF
TRBD1	TRBV6-1	-	TRBJ1-5	TGTGCCAGCAGCCTATGGACAGGGGGCTGGCCCCAGCATTTT	CASSLWTGGWPQHF
-	TRBV7-8	few	TRBJ2-2	TGTGCCAGCAGCATAACGACAGCCGGGGAGCTGTTTTTT	CASSITTAGELFF
-	TRBV5-1	-	TRBJ2-5	TGCGCCAGCAGCCGAACCTGGGGGCAAGAGACCCAGTACTTC	CASSRTWGQETQYF
-	TRBV7-2	medium-sized	TRBJ2-3	TGTGCCAGCAGCTTAGTACGCAGGACGGACGGCATGGATACGCAGTATTTT	CASSLVRRTDGMDTQYF
TRBD1	TRBV6-4	medium-sized	TRBJ2-2	TGTGCCAGCAGTGTCCACAGGGGGCTGGACACCGGGGAGCTGTTTTTT	CASSVHRGLDTGELFF
-	TRBV4-2	-	TRBJ1-3	TGTGCCAGCAGCCCCTTGAGCTCTGGAAACACCATATATTTT	CASSPLSSGNTIYF
-	TRBV7-2	-	TRBJ2-5	TGTGCCAGCAGCTTAGCCCGGGACTTAGAGACCCAGTACTTC	CASSLARDLETQYF
-	TRBV4-3	-	TRBJ2-1	TGCGCCAGCAGCCCAACAGGAAGAGAGACCCAGTTCTTC	CASSPTGRETQFF